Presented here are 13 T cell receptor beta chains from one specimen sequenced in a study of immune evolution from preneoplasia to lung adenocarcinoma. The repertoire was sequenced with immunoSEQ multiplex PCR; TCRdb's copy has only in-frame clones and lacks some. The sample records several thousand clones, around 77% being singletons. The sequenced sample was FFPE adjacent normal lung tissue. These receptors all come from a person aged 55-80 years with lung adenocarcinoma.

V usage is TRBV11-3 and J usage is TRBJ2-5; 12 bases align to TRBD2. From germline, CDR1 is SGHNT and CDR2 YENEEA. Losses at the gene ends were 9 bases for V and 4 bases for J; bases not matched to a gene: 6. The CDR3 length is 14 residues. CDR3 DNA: TGTGCCAGTCGCCCGGGACTAGCGGGAGAGACCCAGTACTTC. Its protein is CASRPGLAGETQYF.

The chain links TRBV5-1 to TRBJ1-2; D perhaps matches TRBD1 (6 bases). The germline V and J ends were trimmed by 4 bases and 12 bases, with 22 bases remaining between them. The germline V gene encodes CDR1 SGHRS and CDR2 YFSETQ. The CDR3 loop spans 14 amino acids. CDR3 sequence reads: CASSEILRGSANTF. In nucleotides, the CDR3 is TGCGCCAGCAGCGAAATACTAAGGGGGTCGGCGAACACCTTC.

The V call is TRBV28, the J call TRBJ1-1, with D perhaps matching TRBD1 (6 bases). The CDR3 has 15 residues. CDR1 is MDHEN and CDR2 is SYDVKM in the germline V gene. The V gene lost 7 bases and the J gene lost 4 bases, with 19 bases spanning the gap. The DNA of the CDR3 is TGTGCCAGCAAGGAGGTAGGGGGGGTGGGCACTGAAGCTTTCTTT. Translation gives CASKEVGGVGTEAFF. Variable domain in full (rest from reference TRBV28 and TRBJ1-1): DVKVTQSSRYLVKRTGEKVFLECVQDMDHENMFWYRQDPGLGLRLIYFSYDVKMKEKGDIPEGYSVSREKKERFSLILESASTNQTSMYLCASKEVGGVGTEAFFGQGTRLTVV.

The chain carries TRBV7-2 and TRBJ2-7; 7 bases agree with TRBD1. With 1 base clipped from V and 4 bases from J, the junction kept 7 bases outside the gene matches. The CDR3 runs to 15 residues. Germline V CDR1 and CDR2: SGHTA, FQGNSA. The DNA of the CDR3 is TGTGCCAGCAGCTTAGTCCCCGGGACAGTTTACGAGCAGTACTTC. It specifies CASSLVPGTVYEQYF.

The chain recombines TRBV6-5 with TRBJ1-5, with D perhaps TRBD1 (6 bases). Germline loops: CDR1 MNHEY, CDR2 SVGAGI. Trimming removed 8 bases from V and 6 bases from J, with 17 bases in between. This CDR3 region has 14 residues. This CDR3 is CASRGTGPGQPQHF. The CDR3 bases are TGTGCCAGCCGTGGAACAGGGCCGGGTCAGCCCCAGCATTTT.

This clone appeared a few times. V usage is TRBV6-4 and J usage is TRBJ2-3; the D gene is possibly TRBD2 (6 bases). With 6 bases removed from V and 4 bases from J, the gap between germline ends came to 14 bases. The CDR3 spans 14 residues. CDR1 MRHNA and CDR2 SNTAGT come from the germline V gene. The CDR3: CASSRDFEADTQYF. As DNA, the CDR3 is TGTGCCAGCAGCCGGGACTTTGAGGCAGATACGCAGTATTTT.

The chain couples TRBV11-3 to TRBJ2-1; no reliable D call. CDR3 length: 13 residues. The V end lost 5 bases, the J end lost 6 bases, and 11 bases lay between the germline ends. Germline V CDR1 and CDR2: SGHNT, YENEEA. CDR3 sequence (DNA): TGTGCCAGCAGCCAAACTGTTGCCAATGAGCAGTTCTTC. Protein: CASSQTVANEQFF.

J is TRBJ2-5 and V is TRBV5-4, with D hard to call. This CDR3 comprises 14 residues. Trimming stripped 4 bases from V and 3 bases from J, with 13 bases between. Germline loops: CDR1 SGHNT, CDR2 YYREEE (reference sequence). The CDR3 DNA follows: TGTGCCAGCAGCGCAACTCATCTAGAAGAGACCCAGTACTTC. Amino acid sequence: CASSATHLEETQYF.

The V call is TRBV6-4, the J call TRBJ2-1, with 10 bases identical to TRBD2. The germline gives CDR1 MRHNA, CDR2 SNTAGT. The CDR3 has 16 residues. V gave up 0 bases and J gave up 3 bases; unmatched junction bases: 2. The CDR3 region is CASSDSLAGDYNEQFF. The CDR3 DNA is TGTGCCAGCAGTGACTCTCTAGCGGGAGACTACAATGAGCAGTTCTTC.

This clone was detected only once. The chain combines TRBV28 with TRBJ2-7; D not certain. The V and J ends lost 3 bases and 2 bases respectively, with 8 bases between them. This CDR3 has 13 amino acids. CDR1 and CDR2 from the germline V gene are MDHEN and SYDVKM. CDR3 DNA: TGTGCCAGCAGTTTGGCGTTAACCTACGAGCAGTACTTC. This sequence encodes CASSLALTYEQYF. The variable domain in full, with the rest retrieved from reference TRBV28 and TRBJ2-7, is DVKVTQSSRYLVKRTGEKVFLECVQDMDHENMFWYRQDPGLGLRLIYFSYDVKMKEKGDIPEGYSVSREKKERFSLILESASTNQTSMYLCASSLALTYEQYFGPGTRLTVT.

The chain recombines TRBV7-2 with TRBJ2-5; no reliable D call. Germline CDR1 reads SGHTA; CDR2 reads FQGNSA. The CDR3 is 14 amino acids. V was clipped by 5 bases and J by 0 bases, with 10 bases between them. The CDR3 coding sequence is TGTGCCAGCAGCCGCTCAGGAAACCAAGAGACCCAGTACTTC. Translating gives CASSRSGNQETQYF.

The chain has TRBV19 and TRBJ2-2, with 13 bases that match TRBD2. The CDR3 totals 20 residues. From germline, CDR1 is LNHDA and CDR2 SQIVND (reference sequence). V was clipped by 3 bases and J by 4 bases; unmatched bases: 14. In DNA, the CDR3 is TGTGCCAGTAGTATTATGGGACTAGCGGGGCCTGGAGCTGTCACCGGGGAGCTGTTTTTT. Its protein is CASSIMGLAGPGAVTGELFF. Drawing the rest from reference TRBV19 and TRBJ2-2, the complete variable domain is DGGITQSPKYLFRKEGQNVTLSCEQNLNHDAMYWYRQDPGQGLRLIYYSQIVNDFQKGDIAEGYSVSREKKESFPLTVTSAQKNPTAFYLCASSIMGLAGPGAVTGELFFGEGSRLTVL.

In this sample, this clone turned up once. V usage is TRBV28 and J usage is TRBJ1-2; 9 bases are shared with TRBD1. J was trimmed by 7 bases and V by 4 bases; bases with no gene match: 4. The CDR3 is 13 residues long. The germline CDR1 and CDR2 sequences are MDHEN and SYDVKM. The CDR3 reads CASSSGQGTGYTF. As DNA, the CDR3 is TGTGCCAGCAGTTCAGGACAGGGGACTGGCTACACCTTC.